This is a list of T cell receptor beta chains from one sample in a study of beta chain features in type 1 diabetes. Data came from immunoSEQ multiplex PCR; TCRdb stores just in-frame clones and leaves some out. The table lists about 110,000 clones, about two fifths of them singletons. The specimen was stem cell memory CD4+ T cells from blood. The receptors derive from a woman between 18 and 29 years old in good health. Both conserved end residues are part of each CDR3. Fields, in order: clone size, D gene, V gene, J gene, CDR3 protein, CDR3 DNA. The D gene is left open where the match is weak. Clone size is stated in some rows and not others, as once, few, many or a class when expanded.

-	-	TRBV7-3	TRBJ2-5	CASSSRAKPSETQYF	TGTGCCAGCAGCTCCAGGGCCAAACCATCGGAGACCCAGTACTTC
-	-	TRBV6-5	TRBJ1-6	CASSPKSSYNSPLHF	TGTGCCAGCAGTCCCAAGAGCTCCTATAATTCACCCCTCCACTTT
-	-	TRBV28	TRBJ2-6	CASSSGQRSSGANVLTF	TGTGCCAGCAGTTCCGGACAGAGGAGCTCTGGGGCCAACGTCCTGACTTTC
few	TRBD2	TRBV2	TRBJ2-5	CASSSGSGVGETQYF	TGTGCCAGCAGTAGCGGGAGCGGGGTAGGGGAGACCCAGTACTTC
once	-	TRBV28	TRBJ2-2	CASSHRVYTGELFF	TGTGCCAGCAGCCACAGGGTATACACCGGGGAGCTGTTTTTT
-	-	TRBV7-9	TRBJ2-4	CASSQPGTAKNIQYF	TGTGCCAGCAGCCAACCCGGGACTGCCAAAAACATTCAGTACTTC
-	-	TRBV27	TRBJ1-2	CASSSRGRANYGYTF	TGTGCCAGCAGTTCCCGTGGTAGAGCAAACTATGGCTACACCTTC
few	TRBD2	TRBV7-9	TRBJ2-2	CASSLVPTSAGELFF	TGTGCCAGCAGCTTAGTTCCCACTAGCGCCGGGGAGCTGTTTTTT
-	TRBD1	TRBV27	TRBJ1-1	CASRRQGRTEAFF	TGTGCCAGCAGAAGACAGGGTCGGACTGAAGCTTTCTTT
few	TRBD2	TRBV7-8	TRBJ2-3	CASSLASLAGTGRPSTDTQYF	TGTGCCAGCAGCTTAGCGAGTCTAGCGGGAACGGGGCGGCCGAGCACAGATACGCAGTATTTT
-	-	TRBV29-1	TRBJ2-1	CSVEGPGTGEQFF	TGCAGCGTTGAAGGGCCAGGTACCGGTGAGCAGTTCTTC
-	-	TRBV2	TRBJ1-5	CASSEARQELSNQPQHF	TGTGCCAGCAGTGAAGCAAGACAGGAACTTAGCAATCAGCCCCAGCATTTT
-	-	TRBV25-1	TRBJ1-4	CASSPTVVPQKLFF	TGTGCCAGCAGCCCAACAGTGGTTCCCCAAAAACTGTTTTTT
-	TRBD2	TRBV19	TRBJ2-4	CASQAGGPQNIQYF	TGTGCCAGTCAGGCGGGAGGGCCCCAAAACATTCAGTACTTC
-	-	TRBV29-1	TRBJ2-1	CSVFSRDSGYNEQFF	TGCAGCGTCTTTTCCAGGGATAGCGGCTACAATGAGCAGTTCTTC
once	-	TRBV21-1	TRBJ1-5	CASSKVQGAQPQHF	TGTGCCAGCAGCAAAGTACAGGGGGCTCAGCCCCAGCATTTT
once	-	TRBV5-1	TRBJ2-2	CASKYRVANTGELFF	TGCGCCAGCAAATACAGGGTCGCGAACACCGGGGAGCTGTTTTTT
-	TRBD2	TRBV7-2	TRBJ2-3	CASSSPAGVSTDTQYF	TGTGCCAGCAGCTCCCCAGCGGGAGTCAGTACAGATACGCAGTATTTT
few	-	TRBV7-6	TRBJ1-4	CASSLGGLSGEKLFF	TGTGCCAGCAGCCTCGGCGGGCTCAGCGGGGAAAAACTGTTTTTT
-	-	TRBV5-1	TRBJ2-7	CASSLTGSSYEQYF	TGCGCCAGCAGCTTGACAGGATCTTCCTACGAGCAGTACTTC
few	TRBD2	TRBV5-6	TRBJ2-1	CASSLFRREINNEQFF	TGTGCCAGCAGCTTGTTTAGGCGGGAGATTAACAATGAGCAGTTCTTC
-	-	TRBV2	TRBJ2-7	CASSEVTRYYEQYF	TGTGCCAGCAGTGAAGTGACTAGATATTACGAGCAGTACTTC
-	-	TRBV19	TRBJ2-5	CASSIYPGYQETQYF	TGTGCCAGTAGTATCTACCCAGGGTACCAAGAGACCCAGTACTTC
-	TRBD2	TRBV19	TRBJ2-1	CASSTRGAGGDEQFF	TGTGCCAGTAGTACCAGGGGGGCGGGAGGGGATGAGCAGTTCTTC
few	TRBD2	TRBV11-2	TRBJ2-7	CASTQLDRLAGGREQYF	TGTGCCAGCACCCAACTTGATCGACTAGCGGGGGGGAGGGAGCAGTACTTC
-	TRBD1	TRBV18	TRBJ1-2	CASSPRFNVRQGAGNGYTF	TGTGCCAGCTCACCACGTTTTAACGTCCGACAGGGGGCGGGAAATGGCTACACCTTC
-	TRBD2	TRBV9	TRBJ2-6	CASSPRLAGGANVLTF	TGTGCCAGCAGCCCCCGACTAGCGGGTGGGGCCAACGTCCTGACTTTC
-	-	TRBV20-1	TRBJ1-1	CSVLNTEAFF	TGCAGTGTATTGAACACTGAAGCTTTCTTT
few	-	TRBV7-9	TRBJ2-2	CASSLSGETGELFF	TGTGCCAGCAGCTTATCAGGGGAAACCGGGGAGCTGTTTTTT
-	TRBD2	TRBV5-1	TRBJ2-3	CATSWREAKDTQYF	TGCGCCACCTCTTGGCGGGAGGCCAAGGATACGCAGTATTTT
few	TRBD1	TRBV30	TRBJ2-1	CAWSWDRDRYNEQFF	TGTGCCTGGAGTTGGGACAGGGATCGCTACAATGAGCAGTTCTTC
few	-	TRBV28	TRBJ2-1	CASSFGSNEQFF	TGTGCCAGCAGTTTCGGGAGTAATGAGCAGTTCTTC
-	TRBD2	TRBV11-2	TRBJ2-7	CASTPGGGLPYEQYF	TGTGCCAGCACCCCGGGGGGGGGCCTTCCTTACGAGCAGTACTTC
-	TRBD1	TRBV4-3	TRBJ1-5	CASSQGTGDNQPQHF	TGCGCCAGCAGCCAAGGGACAGGTGACAATCAGCCCCAGCATTTT
-	TRBD2	TRBV7-9	TRBJ2-1	CASSPEGTSGKYEQFF	TGTGCCAGCAGCCCCGAGGGGACTAGCGGGAAGTATGAGCAGTTCTTC
-	-	TRBV19	TRBJ2-3	CASREERLSTDTQYF	TGTGCCAGTAGGGAGGAGCGGCTTAGCACAGATACGCAGTATTTT